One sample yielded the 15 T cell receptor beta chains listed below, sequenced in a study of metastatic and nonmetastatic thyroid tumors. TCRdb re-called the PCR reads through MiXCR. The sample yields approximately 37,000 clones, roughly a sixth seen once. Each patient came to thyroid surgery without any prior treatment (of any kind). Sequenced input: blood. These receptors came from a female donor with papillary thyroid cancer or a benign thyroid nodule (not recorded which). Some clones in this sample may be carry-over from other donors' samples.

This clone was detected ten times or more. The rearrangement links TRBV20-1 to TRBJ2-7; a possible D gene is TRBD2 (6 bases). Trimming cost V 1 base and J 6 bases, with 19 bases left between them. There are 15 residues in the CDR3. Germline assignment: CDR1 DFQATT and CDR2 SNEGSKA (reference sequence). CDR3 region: CSARAPFGRGLEQYF. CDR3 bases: TGCAGTGCTAGAGCTCCCTTCGGGCGGGGTCTCGAGCAGTACTTC.

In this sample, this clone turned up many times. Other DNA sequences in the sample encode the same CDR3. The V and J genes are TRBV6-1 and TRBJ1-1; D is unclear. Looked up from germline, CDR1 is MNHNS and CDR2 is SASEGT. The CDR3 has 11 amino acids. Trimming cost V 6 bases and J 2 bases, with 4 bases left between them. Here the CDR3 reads CASRKNTEAFF. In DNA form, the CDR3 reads TGTGCCAGCAGGAAAAACACTGAAGCTTTCTTT.

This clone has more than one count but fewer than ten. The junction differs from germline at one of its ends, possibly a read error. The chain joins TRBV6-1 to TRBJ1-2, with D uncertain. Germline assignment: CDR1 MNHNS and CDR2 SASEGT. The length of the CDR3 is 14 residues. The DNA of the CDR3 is TGTGCCAGCAGTAGACCCGTCAACGGGTATGGCTACAACTTC. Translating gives CASSRPVNGYGYNF.

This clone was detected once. The CDR3 region has the DNA TGTGCCAGCAGCCCCTGGACAGGGAAGAATTCACCCACCCACTTT. This encodes CASSPWTGKNSPTHF. J is TRBJ1-6 and V is TRBV7-6, with TRBD1 matching 8 bases. CDR1 and CDR2 from the germline V gene are SGHVS and FNYEAQ. CDR3 length: 15 residues. With V trimmed by 5 bases and J by 18 bases, 18 bases remained unmatched.

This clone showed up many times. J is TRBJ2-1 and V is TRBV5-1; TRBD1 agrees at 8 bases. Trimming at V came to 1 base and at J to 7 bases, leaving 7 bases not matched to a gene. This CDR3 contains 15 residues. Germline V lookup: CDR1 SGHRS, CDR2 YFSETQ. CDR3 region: CASSLWGQVTNEQFF. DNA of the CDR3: TGCGCCAGCAGCTTGTGGGGACAGGTGACAAATGAGCAGTTCTTC.

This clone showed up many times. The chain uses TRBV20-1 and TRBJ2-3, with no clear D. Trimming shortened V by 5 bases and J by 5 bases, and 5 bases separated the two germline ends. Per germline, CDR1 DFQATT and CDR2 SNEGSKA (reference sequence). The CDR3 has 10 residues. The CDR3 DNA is TGCAGTGCTGAGATAGATACGCAGTATTTT. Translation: CSAEIDTQYF.

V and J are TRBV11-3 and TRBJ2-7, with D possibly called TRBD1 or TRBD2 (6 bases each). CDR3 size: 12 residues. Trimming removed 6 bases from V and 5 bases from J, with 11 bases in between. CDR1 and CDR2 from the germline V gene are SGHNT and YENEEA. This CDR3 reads CASRRDIHEQYF. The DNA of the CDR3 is TGTGCCAGCAGGCGGGACATCCACGAGCAGTACTTC.

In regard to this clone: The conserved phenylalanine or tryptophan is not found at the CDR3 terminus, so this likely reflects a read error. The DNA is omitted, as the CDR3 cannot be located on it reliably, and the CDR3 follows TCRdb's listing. CDR3: CSARALGTGEVGGQYS. The rearrangement links TRBV20-1 to TRBJ2-7; the table's D call, TRBD1, was not checked against the DNA. In germline, CDR1 is DFQATT, CDR2 SNEGSKA (reference sequence). Both ends counted, the CDR3 spans 16 residues.

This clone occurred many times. CDR3 sequence: CASSYPGVTEAFF. In nucleotides, the CDR3 is TGTGCCAGCAGTTACCCGGGGGTAACTGAAGCTTTCTTT. The chain uses TRBV6-5 and TRBJ1-1; possible D gene TRBD1, 5 bases. Trimming removed 2 bases at V and 5 bases at J, with 9 bases between. The germline CDR1 and CDR2 sequences are MNHEY and SVGAGI. The CDR3 totals 13 residues.

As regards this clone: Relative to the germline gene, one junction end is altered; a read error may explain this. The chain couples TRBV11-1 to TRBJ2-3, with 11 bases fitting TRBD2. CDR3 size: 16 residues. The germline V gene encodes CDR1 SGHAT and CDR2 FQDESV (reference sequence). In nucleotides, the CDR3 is TGTGCCGGCAGCGCCGCACTAGCGGGGGCGGGGGATACGCAGTATTTT. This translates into CAGSAALAGAGDTQYF.

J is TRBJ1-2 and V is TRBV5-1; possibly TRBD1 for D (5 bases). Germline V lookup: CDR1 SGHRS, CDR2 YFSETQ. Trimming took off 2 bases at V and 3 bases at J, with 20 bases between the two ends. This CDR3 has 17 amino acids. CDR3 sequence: CASSFPRDGQWDYGYTF. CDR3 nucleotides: TGCGCCAGCAGCTTTCCTAGGGACGGCCAATGGGACTATGGCTACACCTTC.

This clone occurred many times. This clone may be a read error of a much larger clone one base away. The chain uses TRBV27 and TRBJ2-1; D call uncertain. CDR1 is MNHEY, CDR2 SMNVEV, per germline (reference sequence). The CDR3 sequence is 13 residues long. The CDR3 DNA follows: TGTGCCAGCAGTGGTCGGCCTTACAATGAGCAGCTCTTC. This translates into CASSGRPYNEQLF.

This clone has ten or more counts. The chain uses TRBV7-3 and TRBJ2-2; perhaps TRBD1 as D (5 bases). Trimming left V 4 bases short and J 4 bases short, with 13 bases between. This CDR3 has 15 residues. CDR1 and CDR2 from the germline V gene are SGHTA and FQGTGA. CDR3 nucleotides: TGTGCCAGCAGCTACTCAGGGATGGCCACCGGGGAGCTGTTTTTT. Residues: CASSYSGMATGELFF. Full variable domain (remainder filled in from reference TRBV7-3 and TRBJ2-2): GAGVSQTPSNKVTEKGKYVELRCDPISGHTALYWYRQSLGQGPEFLIYFQGTGAADDSGLPNDRFFAVRPEGSVSTLKIQRTERGDSAVYLCASSYSGMATGELFFGEGSRLTVL.

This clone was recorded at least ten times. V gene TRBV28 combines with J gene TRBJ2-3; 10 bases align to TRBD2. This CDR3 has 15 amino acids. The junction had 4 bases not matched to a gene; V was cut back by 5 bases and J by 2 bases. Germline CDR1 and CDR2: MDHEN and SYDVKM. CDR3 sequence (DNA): TGTGCCAGCAGTGTAGCGGGGGGACTCACAGATACGCAGTATTTT. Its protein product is CASSVAGGLTDTQYF.

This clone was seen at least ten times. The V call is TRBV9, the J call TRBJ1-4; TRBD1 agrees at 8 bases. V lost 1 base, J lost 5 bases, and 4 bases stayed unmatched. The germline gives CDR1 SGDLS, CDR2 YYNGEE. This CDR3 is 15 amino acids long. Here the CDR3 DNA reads TGTGCCAGCAGCGTATATGGACAGGGAAATGAAAAACTGTTTTTT. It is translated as CASSVYGQGNEKLFF. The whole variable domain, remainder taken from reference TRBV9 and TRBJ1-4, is DSGVTQTPKHLITATGQRVTLRCSPRSGDLSVYWYQQSLDQGLQFLIQYYNGEERAKGNILERFSAQQFPDLHSELNLSSLELGDSALYFCASSVYGQGNEKLFFGSGTQLSVL.